The subject of this entry is one T cell receptor (beta chain). The sample belongs to a study of blood T cell repertoires in COVID-19. Turning to the study itself: Some COVID-19 samples were acute and others convalescent; all came from the United States, Italy and Spain. PBMCs, B-cell-depleted T cells, or T cells provided the cDNA or gDNA that made up the material.

Germline CDR1 is MDHEN and CDR2 is SYDVKM. The CDR3 spans 16 residues. V was shortened by 6 bases and J by 1 base, with 15 bases between the two germline ends. Data came from immunoSEQ multiplex PCR; TCRdb stores just in-frame clones and leaves some out. This sample has 140,000 or so clones, with roughly three quarters found just once. Material for sequencing was peripheral blood. The sequence was collected from a woman aged 60-70 years with acute or convalescent COVID-19. This chain links TRBV28 with TRBJ2-2; D is perhaps TRBD2 (5 bases). The CDR3 reads CASSLGRSGNTGELFF. The CDR3 region has the DNA TGTGCCAGCAGCCTAGGTAGGAGCGGGAACACCGGGGAGCTGTTTTTT.